This T cell receptor beta chain came from a study of blood T cells in healthy people across ages. Sample-barcoded 5' priming and a J-beta primer mix drove a second PCR of roughly 7 to 11 cycles. TCRdb passed the 5' RACE reads through MiXCR, listing each CDR3 protein once. Among around 940,000 distinct CDR3 sequences listed, roughly 51% were seen once. CDR1 SEHNR and CDR2 FQNEAQ come from the germline V gene (reference sequence). The V gene lost 10 bases and the J gene lost 4 bases, with 15 bases spanning the gap. This CDR3 spans 13 amino acids. This clonotype was obtained from a woman aged 60 to 75 in good health. The genes are TRBV7-9 and TRBJ2-3; D is possibly TRBD1 (6 bases). The sequencing sample was made of blood. CDR3 DNA sequence: TGTGCCACACACTCAGGGGATGCAGATACGCAGTATTTT. Translated: CATHSGDADTQYF.